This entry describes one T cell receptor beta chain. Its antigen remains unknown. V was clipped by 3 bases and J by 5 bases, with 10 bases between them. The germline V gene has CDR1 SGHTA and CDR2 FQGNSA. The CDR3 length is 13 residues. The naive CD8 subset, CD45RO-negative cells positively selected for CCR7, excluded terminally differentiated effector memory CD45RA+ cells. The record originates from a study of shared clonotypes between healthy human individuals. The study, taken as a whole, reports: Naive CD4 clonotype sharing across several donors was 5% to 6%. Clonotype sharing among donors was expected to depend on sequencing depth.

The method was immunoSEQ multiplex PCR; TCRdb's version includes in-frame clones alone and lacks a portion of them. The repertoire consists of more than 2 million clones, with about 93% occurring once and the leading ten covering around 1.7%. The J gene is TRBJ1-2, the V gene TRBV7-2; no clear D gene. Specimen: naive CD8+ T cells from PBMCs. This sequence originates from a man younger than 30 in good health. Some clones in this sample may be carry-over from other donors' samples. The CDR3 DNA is TGTGCCAGCAGCTTTGGGTACGCTTATGGCTACACCTTC. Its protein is CASSFGYAYGYTF.